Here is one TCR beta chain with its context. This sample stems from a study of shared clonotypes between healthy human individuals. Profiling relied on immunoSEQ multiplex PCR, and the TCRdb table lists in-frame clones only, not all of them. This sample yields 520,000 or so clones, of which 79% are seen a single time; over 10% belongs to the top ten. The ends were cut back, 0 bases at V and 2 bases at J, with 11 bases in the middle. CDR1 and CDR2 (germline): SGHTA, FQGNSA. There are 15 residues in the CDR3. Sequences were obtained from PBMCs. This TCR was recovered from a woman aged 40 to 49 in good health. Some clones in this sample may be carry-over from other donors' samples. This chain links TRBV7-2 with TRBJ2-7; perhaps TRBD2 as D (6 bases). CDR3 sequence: CASSLAHGGTYEQYF. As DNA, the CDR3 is TGTGCCAGCAGCTTAGCGCACGGGGGTACCTACGAGCAGTACTTC.